Presented here are 25 T cell receptor beta chains from one specimen sequenced in a study of cytomegalovirus exposure and HLA in healthy donors. Primers for the PCR totalled 60 Vbeta and 13 Jbeta. Repertoires were generated with immunoSEQ multiplex PCR, while TCRdb's copy carries only in-frame clones and drops some. The sample carries fewer than 100,000 clones, approximately 78% recorded once. Sample: PBMCs. Receptors originate from a male donor in good health and CMV-seropositive.

This clone was counted a single time. The V and J genes are TRBV25-1 and TRBJ2-3; 9 bases line up with TRBD1. This CDR3 is 15 amino acids long. Trimming cost V 4 bases and J 2 bases; bases outside gene matches: 4. Germline V gene lookup returns CDR1 MGHDK and CDR2 SYGVNS. This chain's CDR3 is CASSAGQGPTDTQYF. For the CDR3, the DNA is TGTGCCAGCAGTGCGGGACAGGGACCCACAGATACGCAGTATTTT.

This chain links TRBV18 with TRBJ2-3, with 7 bases aligning to TRBD2. The CDR3 spans 17 residues. The germline CDR1 and CDR2 sequences are KGHSH and LQKENI. V lost 3 bases to trimming and J lost 0 bases; unmatched junction nucleotides: 9. CDR3 loop: CASSPRHLAVSTDTQYF. Written as DNA, the CDR3 is TGTGCCAGCTCACCCAGACATCTAGCGGTTAGCACAGATACGCAGTATTTT.

V is TRBV2 and J is TRBJ2-3, with D possibly being TRBD2 (5 bases). With 6 bases removed from V and 2 bases from J, the gap between germline ends came to 12 bases. In germline, CDR1 is SNHLY, CDR2 FYNNEI. The CDR3 has 14 residues. The CDR3 DNA reads as TGTGCCAGCAGGCCAGCGGACCCCACAGATACGCAGTATTTT. It yields the protein CASRPADPTDTQYF.

The J gene is TRBJ2-1, the V gene TRBV6-4, with D unclear. V was shortened by 8 bases and J by 8 bases, with 10 bases between the two germline ends. Germline-derived CDR1 and CDR2 are MRHNA and SNTAGT. The CDR3 is 11 amino acids. In nucleotides, the CDR3 is TGTGCCAGCTCTGATGGCCATGAGCAGTTCTTC. This translates into CASSDGHEQFF.

The rearrangement links TRBV19 to TRBJ1-2; 8 bases fit TRBD1. Germline CDR1 reads LNHDA; CDR2 reads SQIVND (reference sequence). This CDR3 comprises 15 residues. The junction had 4 bases not matched to a gene; V was cut back by 4 bases and J by 0 bases. CDR3 residues: CASSSGTGANYGYTF. CDR3 nucleotides: TGTGCCAGTAGTAGCGGGACAGGAGCTAACTATGGCTACACCTTC.

The CDR3 nucleotides read TGTGCCAGCGGAACGAATGAGGGGAGGTATGGCTACACCTTC. It specifies CASGTNEGRYGYTF. The chain is built from TRBV28 and TRBJ1-2; D perhaps matches TRBD1 (5 bases). Trimming removed 8 bases from V and 5 bases from J, with 18 bases in between. Germline V lookup: CDR1 MDHEN, CDR2 SYDVKM. This CDR3 comprises 14 residues.

The chain combines TRBV10-3 with TRBJ2-5; 12 bases map to TRBD2. The CDR3 runs to 15 residues. From germline, CDR1 is ENHRY and CDR2 SYGVKD. J was trimmed by 2 bases and V by 5 bases; bases with no gene match: 3. CDR3 nucleotides: TGTGCCATCAGTCGACTAGCGGGAGAACAAGAGACCCAGTACTTC. This translates into CAISRLAGEQETQYF.

The rearrangement uses TRBV4-1 and TRBJ2-2; 8 bases are shared with TRBD2. This CDR3 comprises 16 residues. Germline CDR1 is MGHRA and CDR2 is YSYEKL. V shed 5 bases, J shed 7 bases, and the junction held 12 bases outside the gene matches. The CDR3 region is CASSEGGSGNGGELFF. The CDR3 nucleotides are TGCGCCAGCAGCGAGGGGGGTAGCGGGAATGGCGGGGAGCTGTTTTTT.

This clone was recorded a few times. The chain employs TRBV11-1 and TRBJ1-1; the D is unclear. The CDR3 has 14 residues. CDR1 and CDR2 (germline): SGHAT, FQDESV (reference sequence). V lost 2 bases, J lost 6 bases, and 13 bases lay in between. CDR3 region: CASSLPDGRAEAFF. The DNA of the CDR3 is TGTGCCAGCAGCTTACCAGACGGGAGGGCTGAAGCTTTCTTT.

The V gene is TRBV2, the J gene TRBJ2-6; D is unclear. CDR1 and CDR2 (germline): SNHLY, FYNNEI. V dropped 6 bases and J dropped 3 bases, with 6 bases sitting between them. The CDR3 extends over 13 amino acids. The CDR3 DNA is TGTGCCAGCAGCGTGAGTGGGGCCAACGTCCTGACTTTC. Protein sequence: CASSVSGANVLTF.

The V gene is TRBV5-1, the J gene TRBJ2-7, with 10 bases lining up with TRBD2. This CDR3 spans 16 amino acids. CDR1 is SGHRS, CDR2 YFSETQ, per germline. After removal of 2 bases from V and 5 bases from J, the junction contained 10 bases not matched to a gene. In DNA form, the CDR3 reads TGCGCCAGCAGCTTCTCGCCTAGCGGGAGTAACGACGAGCAGTACTTC. This sequence encodes CASSFSPSGSNDEQYF.

CDR3 sequence: CASSYLRSTSTDTQYF. The CDR3 DNA is TGTGCCAGCAGCTACCTAAGGAGTACTAGCACAGATACGCAGTATTTT. The rearrangement links TRBV7-3 to TRBJ2-3; unclear D gene. CDR3 length: 16 residues. V was clipped by 4 bases and J by 0 bases, with 14 bases between them. Germline lookup yields CDR1 SGHTA and CDR2 FQGTGA.

This chain links TRBV28 with TRBJ2-3, with TRBD2 matching over 8 bases. The CDR3 runs 17 residues. Germline lookup yields CDR1 MDHEN and CDR2 SYDVKM. V trimming: 3 bases; J trimming: 2 bases; junction bases outside the gene matches: 10. Here the CDR3 reads CASSFRASGFVTDTQYF. CDR3 DNA sequence: TGTGCCAGCAGTTTCAGGGCTAGCGGGTTCGTCACAGATACGCAGTATTTT.

The V and J genes are TRBV10-2 and TRBJ1-6, with D hard to call. The CDR3 runs 15 residues. Trimming pared 10 bases from V and 0 bases from J, leaving 13 bases between. Germline CDR1 WSHSY, CDR2 SAAADI. CDR3 nucleotides: TGCGCCACCAGGTCCGGTAGCTCCTATAATTCACCCCTCCACTTT. Encoded protein: CATRSGSSYNSPLHF.

This rearrangement joins TRBV10-3 to TRBJ1-1, with 12 positions matching TRBD1. The CDR3 covers 12 residues. From germline, CDR1 is ENHRY and CDR2 SYGVKD. Germline trimming cut 6 bases from V and 11 bases from J; bases unmatched to any gene: 4. The CDR3 sequence: CAIRGTGGPAFF. As DNA, the CDR3 is TGTGCCATCAGGGGGACAGGGGGCCCCGCTTTCTTT.

This rearrangement joins TRBV7-9 to TRBJ2-5, with 13 bases matching TRBD2. V dropped 2 bases and J dropped 0; count of bases not matched to a gene: 9. The CDR3 covers 19 residues. Germline values: CDR1 SEHNR, CDR2 FQNEAQ (reference sequence). CDR3 region: CASSLNVWGTSGNQETQYF. Here the CDR3 DNA reads TGTGCCAGCAGCTTAAACGTGTGGGGGACTAGCGGGAACCAAGAGACCCAGTACTTC.

The chain has TRBV28 and TRBJ2-1; possibly TRBD1 for D (5 bases). This CDR3 has 15 residues. The V and J ends lost 6 bases and 4 bases respectively, with 16 bases between them. Germline CDR1 MDHEN, CDR2 SYDVKM. CDR3 sequence reads: CASRKGITVYNEQFF. As DNA, the CDR3 is TGTGCCAGCAGGAAGGGGATAACGGTATACAATGAGCAGTTCTTC.

The chain carries TRBV27 and TRBJ1-1; 10 nucleotides align to TRBD1. CDR3 length: 15 residues. J was trimmed by 11 bases and V by 4 bases; bases with no gene match: 13. Looked up from germline, CDR1 is MNHEY and CDR2 is SMNVEV (reference sequence). The CDR3 reads CASSSLLDRGRGAFF. CDR3 nucleotides: TGTGCCAGCAGTTCCCTACTAGACAGGGGGCGAGGCGCTTTCTTT.

This clone was detected a few times. The chain is built from TRBV5-6 and TRBJ2-1; TRBD2 aligns across 13 bases. The trim removed 4 bases at V and 4 bases at J, leaving 5 bases unmatched. This CDR3 contains 16 residues. Germline CDR1 is SGHDT and CDR2 is YYEEEE. DNA for the CDR3: TGTGCCAGCAGCCCCAGACTAGCGGGGGGATACAATGAGCAGTTCTTC. Its protein product is CASSPRLAGGYNEQFF. Variable domain in full (rest from reference TRBV5-6 and TRBJ2-1): DAGVTQSPTHLIKTRGQQVTLRCSPKSGHDTVSWYQQALGQGPQFIFQYYEEEERQRGNFPDRFSGHQFPNYSSELNVNALLLGDSALYLCASSPRLAGGYNEQFFGPGTRLTVL.

This chain joins TRBV29-1 and TRBJ2-7, with a possible D match to TRBD1 (5 bases). The length of the CDR3 is 11 residues. Trimming stripped 3 bases from V and 13 bases from J, with 16 bases between. Germline V lookup: CDR1 SQVTM, CDR2 ANQGSEA. CDR3 protein: CSVDRGSERYF. CDR3 nucleotides: TGCAGCGTTGATAGGGGATCCGAGCGATACTTC.

The chain carries TRBV29-1 and TRBJ2-1, with TRBD2 identical over 7 bases. Per germline, CDR1 SQVTM and CDR2 ANQGSEA. This CDR3 has 15 amino acids. CDR3 residues: CSGRGGLRSYNEQFF. CDR3 nucleotide sequence: TGCAGTGGGAGGGGTGGTTTAAGATCCTACAATGAGCAGTTCTTC.

This clone showed up just a few times. The chain employs TRBV6-1 and TRBJ2-1, with D tentatively TRBD1 (6 bases). The CDR3 covers 13 residues. V was cut by 7 bases and J by 9 bases, with 16 bases left in between. Looked up from germline, CDR1 is MNHNS and CDR2 is SASEGT. CDR3 protein: CASNYVRGGEQFF. The CDR3 coding sequence is TGTGCCAGCAATTACGTCAGGGGTGGTGAGCAGTTCTTC.

As to this clone: An end of the junction does not agree with germline; a read error may underlie this. The genes are TRBV4-1 and TRBJ1-2; tentative D call: TRBD1 (5 bases). This CDR3 is 17 amino acids long. Germline V gene data show CDR1 as MGHRA and CDR2 as YSYEKL. Here the CDR3 DNA reads TGCGCCAGCAACCAACTCTTTCCCAGGGATGGGTCCTATGGCTACACCTTC. This encodes CASNQLFPRDGSYGYTF.

This clone was picked up a small number of times. The rearrangement uses TRBV7-2 and TRBJ2-3; 11 bases agree with TRBD2. The CDR3 is made up of 16 amino acids. Germline V lookup: CDR1 SGHTA, CDR2 FQGNSA. The junction had 9 bases not matched to a gene; V was cut back by 8 bases and J by 2 bases. The CDR3 reads CASGLRLAGLTDTQYF. The CDR3 coding sequence is TGTGCCAGCGGTTTGCGACTAGCGGGGCTCACAGATACGCAGTATTTT.

The chain joins TRBV29-1 to TRBJ2-7, with 9 nucleotides matching TRBD1. Per the germline V gene, CDR1 is SQVTM and CDR2 is ANQGSEA. The CDR3 loop spans 13 amino acids. Trimming removed 6 bases from V and 5 bases from J; junction bases left unmatched: 8. CDR3 bases: TGCAGCGTAAAGACAGGGGGGGTGAACGAGCAGTACTTC. Protein product: CSVKTGGVNEQYF.